The 11 T cell receptor beta chains below were found in one sample sequenced in a study of molecular identifiers for immune sequencing clone quantification (dated by TCRdb to the late 2010s). Library generation was performed with PCR. The instrument was an Illumina HiSeq 4000. TCRdb handled the public reads itself, with Q25 trimming in fastp and clone calling in MiXCR, and kept productive beta chains. Every distinct CDR3 protein forms one entry, paired with its most common genes and DNA. Recorded for this sample are about 500,000 distinct CDR3 sequences; over 20% of them occurred a single time. The ten largest clones represent around 0.86% of the sample. The sequenced sample consisted of naive CD8+ T cells from blood, with Jurkat cell RNA spiked in. What this sample's cell subset or site label stands for: FACS-sorted CD8+CD4-CCR7+CD45RA+ naive T cells. These receptors all come from a human donor in good health. Some libraries in this study had Jurkat cell RNA spiked in.

The table lists this clonotype with many counts. V gene TRBV27 combines with J gene TRBJ1-5, with TRBD1 identical over 7 bases. Per the germline V gene, CDR1 is MNHEY and CDR2 is SMNVEV (reference sequence). The CDR3 runs 13 residues. V lost 4 bases, J lost 5 bases, and 2 bases stayed unmatched. CDR3 region: CASSWDSYQPQHF. Here the CDR3 DNA reads TGTGCCAGCAGTTGGGACAGTTATCAGCCCCAGCATTTT.

V gene TRBV2 combines with J gene TRBJ2-2; 7 bases are a match to TRBD2. Germline CDR1 SNHLY, CDR2 FYNNEI. Trimming took 4 bases from V and 4 from J; bases not matched to a gene: 6. CDR3 length: 15 residues. CDR3 in amino acids: CASSVYRTSTGELFF. For the CDR3, the DNA is TGTGCCAGCAGTGTGTATAGGACTAGCACCGGGGAGCTGTTTTTT.

Ten or more counts support this clonotype. This chain connects TRBV19 to TRBJ2-7; D may be TRBD1 or TRBD2 (5 bases each). The germline CDR1 and CDR2 sequences are LNHDA and SQIVND (reference sequence). The V end lost 5 bases, the J end lost 0 bases, and 14 bases lay between the germline ends. The CDR3 runs 15 residues. The CDR3 coding sequence is TGTGCCAGTAGTTTAACCTCCGGGACCTCCTACGAGCAGTACTTC. This codes for CASSLTSGTSYEQYF.

This clonotype was seen ten or more times. The chain joins TRBV7-9 to TRBJ1-5; no clear D. Germline CDR1 is SEHNR and CDR2 is FQNEAQ (reference sequence). V lost 4 bases, J lost 4 bases, and 5 bases lay in between. The CDR3 has 12 residues. The CDR3 region has the DNA TGTGCCAGCAGCTCCATGAATCAGCCCCAGCATTTT. Translating it yields CASSSMNQPQHF.

This sequence joins TRBV10-3 and TRBJ1-6; D ambiguous. Germline values: CDR1 ENHRY, CDR2 SYGVKD. The V gene lost 6 bases and the J gene lost 5 bases, with 11 bases spanning the gap. The CDR3 has 14 amino acids. CDR3 DNA: TGTGCCATCAGAGTGGAACGGAATAATTCACCCCTCCACTTT. Encoded protein: CAIRVERNNSPLHF.

This clonotype was recorded at least ten times. The chain carries TRBV4-2 and TRBJ2-1; perhaps TRBD1 as D (6 bases). Trimming took off 5 bases at V and 8 bases at J, with 16 bases between the two ends. The CDR3 consists of 14 residues. Germline-derived CDR1 and CDR2 are LGHNA and YNFKEQ. This CDR3 reads CASSGEKGDDEQFF. The DNA for the CDR3 is TGTGCCAGCAGCGGAGAAAAGGGGGACGATGAGCAGTTCTTC.

The CDR3: CASSQHRSNQPQHF. CDR3 nucleotides: TGTGCCAGCAGCCAACATAGGAGCAATCAGCCCCAGCATTTT. The rearrangement links TRBV3-1 to TRBJ1-5; no reliable D call. V lost 2 bases and J lost 1, with 6 bases in between. Germline assignment: CDR1 LGHDT and CDR2 YNNKEL (reference sequence). The CDR3 extends over 14 amino acids.

This clonotype showed up many times. J is TRBJ1-1 and V is TRBV6-6, with D possibly TRBD1 on 5 matching bases. V lost 2 bases and J lost 11, with 15 bases in between. Germline CDR1 MNHNY, CDR2 SVGAGI (reference sequence). There are 13 residues in the CDR3. The CDR3 nucleotides read TGTGCCAGCAGTTACGACGTAGGGGTGGACGCTTTCTTT. Its protein is CASSYDVGVDAFF.

The sample holds many counts of this clonotype. The J gene is TRBJ2-1, the V gene TRBV24-1, with D maybe TRBD2 (7 bases). Trimming cost V 4 bases and J 10 bases, with 19 bases left between them. Germline V gene lookup returns CDR1 KGHDR and CDR2 SFDVKD. The CDR3 extends over 15 amino acids. The CDR3 sequence: CATSEVTGGGEEQFF. CDR3 nucleotides: TGTGCCACCAGTGAAGTGACAGGCGGGGGAGAGGAGCAGTTCTTC.

In this sample, this clonotype turned up many times. The chain recombines TRBV4-3 with TRBJ2-4, with D possibly called TRBD1 or TRBD2 (5 bases each). This CDR3 is built from 15 residues. Germline loops: CDR1 LGHNA, CDR2 YSLEER. Between the trimmed V and J ends, which lost 0 bases and 6 bases, there was a span of 12 bases. The CDR3 DNA is TGCGCCAGCAGCCAAGACACGGGGCCGGGAAACATTCAGTACTTC. Translation: CASSQDTGPGNIQYF.

Details on this clonotype: A read error may be the cause here, since a much bigger clone is one base away. J is TRBJ2-5 and V is TRBV7-8; 7 nucleotides agree with TRBD2. Germline CDR1 is SGHVS and CDR2 is FQNEAQ. CDR3 length equals 15 residues. V gave up 0 bases and J gave up 9 bases; unmatched junction bases: 10. CDR3 loop: CASSLALTGREAQYF. DNA of the CDR3: TGTGCCAGCAGCTTAGCTCTCACGGGCCGGGAGGCCCAGTACTTC.